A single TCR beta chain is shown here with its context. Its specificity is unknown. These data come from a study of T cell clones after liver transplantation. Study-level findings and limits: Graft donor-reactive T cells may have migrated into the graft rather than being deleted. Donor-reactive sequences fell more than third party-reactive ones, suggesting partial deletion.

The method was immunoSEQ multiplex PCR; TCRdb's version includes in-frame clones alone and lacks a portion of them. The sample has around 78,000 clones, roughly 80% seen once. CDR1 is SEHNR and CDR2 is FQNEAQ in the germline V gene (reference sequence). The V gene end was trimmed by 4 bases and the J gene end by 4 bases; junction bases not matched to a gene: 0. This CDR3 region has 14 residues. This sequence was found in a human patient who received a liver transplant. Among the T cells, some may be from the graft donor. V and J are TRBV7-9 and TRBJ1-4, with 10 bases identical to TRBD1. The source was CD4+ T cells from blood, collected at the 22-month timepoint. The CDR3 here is CASSWDRGNEKLFF. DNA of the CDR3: TGTGCCAGCAGCTGGGACAGGGGTAATGAAAAACTGTTTTTT.